This is a list of T cell receptor beta chains from one sample in a study of T cells in Graves' hyperthyroidism and ophthalmopathy. TCRdb ran MiXCR on the multiplex PCR reads and lists one entry per CDR3 protein. The table lists roughly 240,000 distinct CDR3 sequences, roughly 15% of them singletons, with 25% to 30% in the top ten. Material for sequencing was blood. All receptors come from a woman aged 18-29 years with Graves' ophthalmopathy. The CDR3 runs from the conserved cysteine through the conserved F or W. Fields, in order: J gene, clone size, V gene, D gene, CDR3 protein, CDR3 DNA. A D gene is named only where the DNA matches it firmly. Expanded clones get a size class; other rows say once, few or many, or leave the size out.

TRBJ2-2 many TRBV9 TRBD1 CASSLRQGARPGELFF TGTGCCAGCAGCTTAAGACAGGGGGCGCGTCCCGGGGAGCTGTTTTTT
TRBJ2-1 many TRBV28 TRBD2 CASRLAGGYNEQFF TGTGCCAGCAGACTAGCGGGGGGCTACAATGAGCAGTTCTTC
TRBJ2-1 many TRBV2 TRBD2 CASSFSGGAIDEQFF TGTGCCAGCAGTTTTAGCGGGGGGGCTATAGATGAGCAGTTCTTC
TRBJ2-7 many TRBV11-2 NA CASSSGTTILGHSYEQYF TGTGCCAGCAGCTCTGGTACGACCATACTAGGCCACTCCTACGAGCAGTACTTC
TRBJ2-7 many TRBV7-9 TRBD2 CASSALAGGPTYEQYF TGTGCCAGCAGCGCATTAGCGGGAGGGCCCACCTACGAGCAGTACTTC
TRBJ1-1 NA TRBV4-3 TRBD1 CASSQGEGGRMGEAFF TGCGCCAGCAGCCAAGGGGAAGGGGGCCGTATGGGTGAAGCTTTCTTT
TRBJ2-1 many TRBV10-3 NA CAISESGGGEQFF TGTGCCATCAGTGAATCAGGGGGAGGTGAGCAGTTCTTC
TRBJ2-7 many TRBV28 TRBD2 CASSFVQRENYEQYF TGTGCCAGCAGTTTCGTCCAGCGGGAGAACTACGAGCAGTACTTC
TRBJ1-2 NA TRBV12-3/TRBV12-4 NA CASSLSRGDHGYTF TGTGCCAGCAGTTTGAGCCGGGGGGACCATGGCTACACCTTC
TRBJ2-7 many TRBV2 NA CASRATGGVAEQYF TGTGCCAGCAGGGCAACTGGGGGAGTGGCCGAGCAGTACTTC
TRBJ1-3 many TRBV20-1 NA CSARGQNTIYF TGCAGTGCTAGAGGACAGAACACCATATATTTT
TRBJ1-6 many TRBV28 TRBD1 CASSLEDRVNSPLHF TGTGCCAGCAGTTTAGAGGACAGGGTAAATTCACCCCTCCACTTT
TRBJ2-2 once TRBV9 NA CTSSTGQLNANTGGLFF TGTACCAGCAGCACGGGACAGTTGAACGCGAACACCGGGGGGCTGTTTTTT
TRBJ1-2 many TRBV29-1 NA CSVASQGWDGYTF TGCAGCGTTGCATCCCAGGGATGGGATGGCTACACCTTC
TRBJ1-2 NA TRBV18 NA CASSLRGAANYGYTF TGTGCCAGCTCCCTCCGGGGGGCCGCTAACTATGGCTACACCTTC
TRBJ1-2 many TRBV6-5 NA CASSYLTGTDYGYTF TGTGCCAGCAGTTACCTCACCGGGACGGACTATGGCTACACCTTC
TRBJ2-5 many TRBV18 NA CASSAGHLGETQYF TGTGCCAGCTCGGCAGGACACCTCGGGGAGACCCAGTACTTC
TRBJ2-1 many TRBV7-8 NA CASSLDPGSLLEGRNEQFF TGTGCCAGCAGCTTAGACCCAGGTTCCCTTTTAGAGGGCCGGAATGAGCAGTTCTTC
TRBJ1-1 many TRBV12-3/TRBV12-4 NA CASSLRARSFTEAFF TGTGCCAGCAGTTTAAGGGCACGAAGCTTCACTGAAGCTTTCTTT
TRBJ1-5 few TRBV28 TRBD1 CASSSLGTGYNQPQHF TGTGCCAGCAGTTCTCTCGGGACAGGCTACAATCAGCCCCAGCATTTT
TRBJ1-5 many TRBV12-3/TRBV12-4 NA CASSGGVGNQPQHF TGTGCCAGCAGTGGGGGCGTGGGCAATCAGCCCCAGCATTTT
TRBJ1-1 many TRBV2 NA CASSLLQGNTEAFF TGTGCCAGCAGTCTTCTACAGGGGAACACTGAAGCTTTCTTT
TRBJ2-7 NA TRBV4-3 NA CASSQGSMGSNNEQYF TGCGCCAGCAGCCAAGGCAGTATGGGGAGTAATAACGAGCAGTACTTC
TRBJ2-3 few TRBV28 NA CASSLAGGGVGTQYF TGTGCCAGCAGTTTAGCAGGGGGGGGGGTTGGGACGCAGTATTTT
TRBJ2-7 NA TRBV7-3 TRBD1 CASSLRGTGAHGQYF TGTGCCAGCAGCTTAAGAGGGACAGGGGCCCACGGGCAGTACTTC
TRBJ1-1 many TRBV20-1 TRBD1 CSATGTGPTEAFF TGCAGTGCTACCGGGACAGGGCCCACTGAAGCTTTCTTT
TRBJ1-4 many TRBV6-1 NA CASSEAELVEKLFF TGTGCCAGCAGTGAAGCCGAATTGGTGGAAAAACTGTTTTTT
TRBJ2-7 many TRBV27 TRBD1 CASSRGQVRRYEQYF TGTGCCAGCAGTCGGGGACAGGTCAGGAGATACGAGCAGTACTTC
TRBJ2-5 many TRBV10-3 NA CAISAQREETQYF TGTGCCATCAGTGCCCAGCGGGAAGAGACCCAGTACTTC
TRBJ2-1 few TRBV19 NA CASSILSGWSSYNEQFF TGTGCCAGTAGTATTCTAAGTGGATGGAGCTCCTACAATGAGCAGTTCTTC
TRBJ1-6 many TRBV5-1 TRBD1 CASSGPQTGEDNSPLHF TGCGCCAGCAGCGGACCGCAGACAGGGGAGGATAATTCACCCCTCCACTTT
TRBJ1-1 many TRBV30 NA CALDGNTEAFF TGTGCCTTGGACGGTAACACTGAAGCTTTCTTT
TRBJ1-5 many TRBV20-1 NA CSARGTGLGNQPQHF TGCAGTGCTAGAGGAACAGGGTTGGGCAATCAGCCCCAGCATTTT
TRBJ2-7 NA TRBV5-6 TRBD2 CASSPIPPAGGTDYEQYF TGTGCCAGCAGCCCAATACCCCCAGCGGGAGGGACAGACTACGAGCAGTACTTC